The T cell receptor (beta chain) under discussion was sequenced for a study of blood T cells in healthy people across ages. Regarding the study as a whole: Naive CD4+ cells and diversity were both higher in long-lived donors than in aged donors. The unsorted PBMCs prevented any conclusive comparison of naive versus antigen-experienced cells.

V lost 2 bases to trimming and J lost 1 base, with 9 bases between them. The CDR3 has 14 amino acids. Looked up from germline, CDR1 is SGHDN and CDR2 is FVKESK. This clonotype was detected a few times. The antigen is undetermined. Alongside a J-beta primer mix, a sample-barcoded 5' primer served in a second PCR lasting about 7 to 12 cycles. One entry per CDR3 protein, called by TCRdb with MiXCR from the 5' RACE reads. The sample lists 800,000 to 1,300,000 distinct CDR3 sequences; 25% were seen once. The authors extracted at least 5 micrograms of total RNA per sample. The same sample was also used in a study of T cells of mothers and their children.

This clonotype originated in a girl aged 2-9 years in good health. The rearrangement joins TRBV14 to TRBJ2-7; no reliable D call. The sequenced sample consisted of blood. The DNA for the CDR3 is TGTGCCAGCAGCCAATCTGGCGATTCCTACGAGCAGTACTTC. Protein product: CASSQSGDSYEQYF. Variable domain in full (rest from reference TRBV14 and TRBJ2-7): EAGVTQFPSHSVIEKGQTVTLRCDPISGHDNLYWYRRVMGKEIKFLLHFVKESKQDESGMPNNRFLAERTGGTYSTLKVQPAELEDSGVYFCASSQSGDSYEQYFGPGTRLTVT.